The source of this TCR beta chain is a study of blood T cell repertoires in COVID-19. This clone was picked up one time. As processed by the authors: Cell counts per sample came from amplifying reference gene primers. Generated by immunoSEQ multiplex PCR, the TCRdb table keeps only in-frame clones and is missing some. V and J calls and clone size are those listed in that table; D and trimming were worked out from the DNA. The table has 60,000 or so clones, around 87% seen once. This CDR3 contains 13 residues. Germline V CDR1 and CDR2: MGHRA, YSYEKL. Trimming stripped 1 base from V and 4 bases from J, with 7 bases between.

The J gene is TRBJ1-2, the V gene TRBV4-1; D gene ambiguous. The receptor's source is a man in his sixties with active or convalescent COVID-19. What was sequenced was peripheral blood. CDR3 nucleotides: TGCGCCAGCAGCCAAGTAGGGAGCTATGGCTACACCTTC. It is translated as CASSQVGSYGYTF.